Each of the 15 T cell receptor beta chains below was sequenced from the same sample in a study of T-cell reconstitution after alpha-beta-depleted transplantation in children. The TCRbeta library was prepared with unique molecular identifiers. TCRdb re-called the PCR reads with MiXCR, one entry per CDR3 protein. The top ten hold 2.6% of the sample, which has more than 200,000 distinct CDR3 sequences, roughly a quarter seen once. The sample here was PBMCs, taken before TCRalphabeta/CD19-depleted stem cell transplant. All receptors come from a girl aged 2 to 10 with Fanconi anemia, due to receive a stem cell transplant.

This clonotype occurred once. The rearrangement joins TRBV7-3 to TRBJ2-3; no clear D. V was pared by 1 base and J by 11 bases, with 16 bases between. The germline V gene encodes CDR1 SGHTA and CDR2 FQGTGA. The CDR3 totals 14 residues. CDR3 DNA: TGTGCCAGCAGCTTAAACGGACCCGGAATGAGGCAGTATTTT. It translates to CASSLNGPGMRQYF.

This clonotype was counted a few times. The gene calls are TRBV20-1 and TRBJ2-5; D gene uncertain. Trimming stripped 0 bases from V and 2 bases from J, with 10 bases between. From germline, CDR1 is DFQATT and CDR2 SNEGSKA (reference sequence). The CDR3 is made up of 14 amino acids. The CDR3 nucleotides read TGCAGTGCTAGAGATACTTACTGGCAAGAGACCCAGTACTTC. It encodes CSARDTYWQETQYF.

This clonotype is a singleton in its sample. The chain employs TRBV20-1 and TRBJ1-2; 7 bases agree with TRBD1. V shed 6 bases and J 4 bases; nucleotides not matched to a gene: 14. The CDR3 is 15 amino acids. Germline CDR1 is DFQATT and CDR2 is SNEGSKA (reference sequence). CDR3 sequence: CSAFDREGPLYGYTF. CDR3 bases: TGCAGTGCCTTTGACAGGGAAGGTCCCCTCTATGGCTACACCTTC.

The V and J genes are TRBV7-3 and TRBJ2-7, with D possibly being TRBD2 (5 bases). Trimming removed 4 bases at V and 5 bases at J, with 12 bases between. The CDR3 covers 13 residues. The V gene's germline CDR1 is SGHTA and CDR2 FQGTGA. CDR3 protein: CASSSFAGDEQYF. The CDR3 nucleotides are TGTGCCAGCAGCTCCTTCGCCGGGGACGAGCAGTACTTC.

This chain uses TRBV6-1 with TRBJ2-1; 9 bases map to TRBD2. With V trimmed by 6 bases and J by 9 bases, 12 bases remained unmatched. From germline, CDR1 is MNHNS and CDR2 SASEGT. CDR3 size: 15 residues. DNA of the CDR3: TGTGCCAGCAGGTCCGGGACTAGCCACCCGGGTGAGCAGTTCTTC. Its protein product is CASRSGTSHPGEQFF.

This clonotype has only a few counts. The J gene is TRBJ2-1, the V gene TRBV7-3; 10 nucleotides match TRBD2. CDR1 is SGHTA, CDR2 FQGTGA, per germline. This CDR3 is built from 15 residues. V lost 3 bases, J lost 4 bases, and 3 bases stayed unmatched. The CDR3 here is CASSLAGLAYNEQFF. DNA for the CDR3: TGTGCCAGCAGCTTGGCGGGACTAGCGTACAATGAGCAGTTCTTC. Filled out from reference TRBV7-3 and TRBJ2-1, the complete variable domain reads GAGVSQTPSNKVTEKGKYVELRCDPISGHTALYWYRQSLGQGPEFLIYFQGTGAADDSGLPNDRFFAVRPEGSVSTLKIQRTERGDSAVYLCASSLAGLAYNEQFFGPGTRLTVL.

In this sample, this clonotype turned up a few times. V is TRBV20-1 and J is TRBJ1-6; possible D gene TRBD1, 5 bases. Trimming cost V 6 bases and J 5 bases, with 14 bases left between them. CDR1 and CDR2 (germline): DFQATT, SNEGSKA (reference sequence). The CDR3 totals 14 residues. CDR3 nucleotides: TGCAGTGCCCCGGGACTTTTACATAATTCACCCCTCCACTTT. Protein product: CSAPGLLHNSPLHF.

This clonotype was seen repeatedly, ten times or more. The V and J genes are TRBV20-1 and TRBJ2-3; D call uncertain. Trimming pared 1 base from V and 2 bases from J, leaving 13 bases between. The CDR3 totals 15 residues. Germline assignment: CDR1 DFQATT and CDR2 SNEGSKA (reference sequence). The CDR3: CSARGHKTFTDTQYF. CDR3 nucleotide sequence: TGCAGTGCTAGAGGGCACAAGACTTTCACAGATACGCAGTATTTT.

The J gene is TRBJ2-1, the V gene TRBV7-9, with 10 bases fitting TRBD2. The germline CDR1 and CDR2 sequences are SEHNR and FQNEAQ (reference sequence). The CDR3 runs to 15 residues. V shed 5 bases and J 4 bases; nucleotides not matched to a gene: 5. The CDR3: CASSPLAGLYNEQFF. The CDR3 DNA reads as TGTGCCAGCAGCCCACTAGCGGGGCTTTACAATGAGCAGTTCTTC. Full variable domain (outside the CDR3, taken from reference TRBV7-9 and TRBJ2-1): DTGVSQNPRHKITKRGQNVTFRCDPISEHNRLYWYRQTLGQGPEFLTYFQNEAQLEKSRLLSDRFSAERPKGSFSTLEIQRTEQGDSAMYLCASSPLAGLYNEQFFGPGTRLTVL.

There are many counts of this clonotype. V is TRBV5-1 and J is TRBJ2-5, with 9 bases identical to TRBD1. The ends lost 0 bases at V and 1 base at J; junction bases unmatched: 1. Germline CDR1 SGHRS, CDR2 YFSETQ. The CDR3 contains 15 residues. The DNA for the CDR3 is TGCGCCAGCAGCTTGGCGGACAGGGGCCAAGAGACCCAGTACTTC. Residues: CASSLADRGQETQYF.

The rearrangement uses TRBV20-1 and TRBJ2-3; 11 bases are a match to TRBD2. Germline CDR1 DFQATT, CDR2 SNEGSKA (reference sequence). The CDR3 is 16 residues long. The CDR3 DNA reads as TGCACGTACCGAGGGACTAGCGGACTAGTTACAGATACGCAGTATTTT. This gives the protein CTYRGTSGLVTDTQYF.

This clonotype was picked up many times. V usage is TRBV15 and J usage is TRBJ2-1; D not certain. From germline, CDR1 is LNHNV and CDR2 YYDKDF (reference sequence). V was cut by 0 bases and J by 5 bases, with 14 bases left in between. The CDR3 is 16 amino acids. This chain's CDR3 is CATSRDKQSHHNEQFF. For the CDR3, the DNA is TGTGCCACCAGCAGAGATAAGCAATCACACCACAATGAGCAGTTCTTC. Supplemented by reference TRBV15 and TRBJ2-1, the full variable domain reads DAMVIQNPRYQVTQFGKPVTLSCSQTLNHNVMYWYQQKSSQAPKLLFHYYDKDFNNEADTPDNFQSRRPNTSFCFLDIRSPGLGDTAMYLCATSRDKQSHHNEQFFGPGTRLTVL.

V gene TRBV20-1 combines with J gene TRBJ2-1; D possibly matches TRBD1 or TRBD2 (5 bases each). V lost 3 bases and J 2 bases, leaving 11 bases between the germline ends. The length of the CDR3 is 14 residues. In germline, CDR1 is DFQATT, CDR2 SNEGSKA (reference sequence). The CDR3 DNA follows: TGCAGTGCTAGGTCCGGGACGGCCTACAATGAGCAGTTCTTC. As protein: CSARSGTAYNEQFF.

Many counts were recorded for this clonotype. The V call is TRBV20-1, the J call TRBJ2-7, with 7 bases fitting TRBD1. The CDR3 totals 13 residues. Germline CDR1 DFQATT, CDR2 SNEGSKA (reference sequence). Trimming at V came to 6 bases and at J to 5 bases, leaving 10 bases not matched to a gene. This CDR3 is CSALEGAYDEQYF. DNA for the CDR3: TGCAGTGCCCTAGAGGGGGCGTACGACGAGCAGTACTTC.

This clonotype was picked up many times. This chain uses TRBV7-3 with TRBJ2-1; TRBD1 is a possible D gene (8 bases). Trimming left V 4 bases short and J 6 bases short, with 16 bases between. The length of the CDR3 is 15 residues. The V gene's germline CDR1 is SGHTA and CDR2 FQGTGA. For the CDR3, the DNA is TGTGCCAGCAGCTCACAGGGGGGGGTTCGCAATGAGCAGTTCTTC. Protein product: CASSSQGGVRNEQFF.